A single sample gave rise to the 13 T cell receptor beta chains below, sequenced in a study of OX40 agonist ivuxolimab in advanced cancers. The assay was immunoSEQ multiplex PCR, and TCRdb's table has in-frame clones only and misses some. The sample contains around 64,000 clones, about 80% of which appear only once. This specimen consisted of CD4+ or CD8+ T cells sorted from blood, obtained in a trial of the OX40 agonist ivuxolimab. All receptors derive from an adult with an advanced solid tumor such as melanoma, head and neck, liver or kidney cancer.

With respect to this clone: Sequence at one end of the junction differs from germline and may be a read error. This chain joins TRBV20-1 and TRBJ2-1; 7 nucleotides match TRBD1. The CDR3 is 11 amino acids. CDR1 DFQATT and CDR2 SNEGSKA come from the germline V gene (reference sequence). The CDR3 DNA is TGCAGTGCACAAACCGGGACAGTATCTGTCTTC. This translates into CSAQTGTVSVF.

The J gene is TRBJ2-1, the V gene TRBV29-1; D could derive from TRBD1 or TRBD2 (5 bases each). Looked up from germline, CDR1 is SQVTM and CDR2 is ANQGSEA. V lost 4 bases to trimming and J lost 7 bases, with 17 bases between them. CDR3 length: 14 residues. The CDR3 DNA follows: TGCAGCGTTGCAGGGAGTCTAGGGACGAATGAGCAGTTCTTC. It translates to CSVAGSLGTNEQFF.

The chain combines TRBV6-1 with TRBJ2-5; D is unclear. Germline CDR1 and CDR2: MNHNS and SASEGT. The CDR3 covers 13 residues. The germline V and J ends were trimmed by 10 bases and 5 bases, with 17 bases remaining between them. CDR3 loop: CANSGPETETQYF. In DNA form, the CDR3 reads TGTGCCAACTCAGGACCTGAGACGGAGACCCAGTACTTC.

This chain links TRBV25-1 with TRBJ1-2; 8 bases agree with TRBD1. With 7 bases clipped from V and 3 bases from J, the junction kept 4 bases outside the gene matches. Germline V CDR1 and CDR2: MGHDK, SYGVNS. The CDR3 loop spans 13 amino acids. The CDR3 coding sequence is TGTGCCAGCACCTCGGACAGGGACTATGGCTACACCTTC. Its translation is CASTSDRDYGYTF.

This chain links TRBV4-1 with TRBJ1-4, with D hard to call. V dropped 4 bases and J dropped 0 bases, with 24 bases sitting between them. The germline V gene encodes CDR1 MGHRA and CDR2 YSYEKL. The CDR3 loop spans 20 amino acids. As DNA, the CDR3 is TGCGCCAGCAGCCGTCTCCTTCTTCCCTCACTATTTGCAACTAATGAAAAACTGTTTTTT. Protein: CASSRLLLPSLFATNEKLFF.

This chain links TRBV27 with TRBJ2-7, with 8 bases that match TRBD1. CDR1 and CDR2 from the germline V gene are MNHEY and SMNVEV (reference sequence). The length of the CDR3 is 15 residues. The trim removed 6 bases at V and 5 bases at J, leaving 12 bases unmatched. DNA of the CDR3: TGTGCCAGCAGGAGGACAGGGAGGTATATCGACGAGCAGTACTTC. Its protein is CASRRTGRYIDEQYF.

The rearrangement joins TRBV7-2 to TRBJ2-2; a possible D gene is TRBD1 (8 bases). V was cut by 11 bases and J by 4 bases, with 17 bases left in between. This CDR3 is built from 14 residues. The germline CDR1 and CDR2 sequences are SGHTA and FQGNSA. The CDR3 DNA sequence: TGTGCCGGTAGGACAGGGAGGGCCACCGGGGAGCTGTTTTTT. Residues: CAGRTGRATGELFF.

CDR3 sequence reads: CASKGGRGTGELFF. The CDR3 DNA sequence: TGTGCCAGCAAGGGGGGGAGAGGCACCGGGGAGCTGTTTTTT. This sequence joins TRBV6-5 and TRBJ2-2; the D gene is possibly TRBD2 (7 bases). This CDR3 region has 14 residues. V gave up 7 bases and J gave up 4 bases, with 13 bases separating them. The germline CDR1 and CDR2 sequences are MNHEY and SVGAGI.

The V gene is TRBV4-3, the J gene TRBJ1-2; 9 bases map to TRBD1. V lost 4 bases and J lost 0; bases outside the gene matches: 6. The germline V gene has CDR1 LGHNA and CDR2 YSLEER. The CDR3 extends over 16 amino acids. This chain's CDR3 is CASSPRGTGSNYGYTF. The CDR3 DNA sequence: TGCGCCAGCAGCCCCCGGGGGACAGGGTCTAACTATGGCTACACCTTC.

The chain recombines TRBV6-1 with TRBJ2-5; 9 bases line up with TRBD1. The closer fit of TRBJ2-7 to the DNA end suggests the J call may be wrong. The CDR3 covers 15 residues. The V gene's germline CDR1 is MNHNS and CDR2 SASEGT. In DNA, the CDR3 is TGTGCCAGCAGTGAACAGGGGACAGGGTCCTACGAGCAGTACTTC. Translated, it gives CASSEQGTGSYEQYF.

V gene TRBV4-1 combines with J gene TRBJ2-1; 7 bases align to TRBD2. The CDR3 is made up of 17 amino acids. V lost 0 bases and J lost 0; bases outside the gene matches: 5. Per the germline V gene, CDR1 is MGHRA and CDR2 is YSYEKL. The CDR3 nucleotides are TGCGCCAGCAGCCAAGAGAGGGGCGGGAGCTCCTACAATGAGCAGTTCTTC. This sequence encodes CASSQERGGSSYNEQFF.

This rearrangement joins TRBV7-3 to TRBJ2-3, with a possible D match to TRBD2 (5 bases). This CDR3 spans 15 amino acids. Germline V gene lookup returns CDR1 SGHTA and CDR2 FQGTGA. The ends were cut back, 3 bases at V and 4 bases at J, with 14 bases in the middle. The chain's CDR3 is CASSLGSVRADTQYF. DNA for the CDR3: TGTGCCAGCAGCTTGGGTAGCGTAAGAGCAGATACGCAGTATTTT.

This clone was counted a single time. The chain employs TRBV4-1 and TRBJ2-3; 8 bases are a match to TRBD1. Unmatched junction bases numbered 9, after V lost 4 bases and J lost 6 bases. Germline-derived CDR1 and CDR2 are MGHRA and YSYEKL. The CDR3 length is 15 residues. In DNA, the CDR3 is TGCGCCAGCAGCCTCGGACAGGGTGGTTTGGATACGCAGTATTTT. Protein: CASSLGQGGLDTQYF.